Below are 8 T cell receptor beta chains sequenced from a single sample in a study of blood T cell repertoires in COVID-19. Data came from immunoSEQ multiplex PCR; TCRdb stores just in-frame clones and leaves some out. The repertoire holds about 110,000 clones, with about 88% as singletons. The specimen sequenced was peripheral blood. The receptors originated from a woman in her 50s with acute or convalescent COVID-19.

The chain has TRBV28 and TRBJ2-1; TRBD2 is a possible D gene (5 bases). The CDR3 runs 18 residues. V was trimmed by 0 bases and J by 0 bases, leaving 15 bases between them. Germline loops: CDR1 MDHEN, CDR2 SYDVKM. CDR3 sequence (DNA): TGTGCCAGCAGTTTATGGGGCAGCGGTGGGAGCTCCTACAATGAGCAGTTCTTC. The encoded protein is CASSLWGSGGSSYNEQFF.

The chain carries TRBV9 and TRBJ1-5, with D perhaps matching TRBD1 (5 bases). Trimming left V 2 bases short and J 1 base short, with 10 bases between. This CDR3 is built from 15 residues. The germline gives CDR1 SGDLS, CDR2 YYNGEE. The CDR3: CASSVSGQSNQPQHF. CDR3 nucleotide sequence: TGTGCCAGCAGCGTTTCCGGACAAAGCAATCAGCCCCAGCATTTT.

This clone was found a few times. J is TRBJ1-5 and V is TRBV5-1; 11 positions agree with TRBD1. The CDR3 runs to 15 residues. Trimming cost V 3 bases and J 5 bases; bases outside gene matches: 4. Germline V gene sequence: CDR1 SGHRS, CDR2 YFSETQ. CDR3 region: CASSWTGGKDQPQHF. Here the CDR3 DNA reads TGCGCCAGCAGCTGGACAGGGGGCAAGGATCAGCCCCAGCATTTT.

The chain has TRBV7-6 and TRBJ2-1; 12 bases agree with TRBD2. Trimming cost V 1 base and J 5 bases; bases outside gene matches: 0. Per germline, CDR1 SGHVS and CDR2 FNYEAQ. The CDR3 runs to 15 residues. CDR3 protein: CASSLGTSGNNEQFF. The CDR3 DNA follows: TGTGCCAGCAGCTTAGGGACTAGCGGGAACAATGAGCAGTTCTTC.

The CDR3 sequence: CASSKGTSGDLTYEQYF. The DNA of the CDR3 is TGCGCCAGCAGCAAGGGGACTAGCGGGGATTTAACCTACGAGCAGTACTTC. The V and J genes are TRBV5-1 and TRBJ2-7; 13 bases match TRBD2. This CDR3 has 17 amino acids. V was pared by 4 bases and J by 2 bases, with 9 bases of the junction left unmatched. Per the germline V gene, CDR1 is SGHRS and CDR2 is YFSETQ.

This clone was seen only once. The chain combines TRBV7-8 with TRBJ2-3; 9 bases are shared with TRBD1. The CDR3 contains 15 residues. Per germline, CDR1 SGHVS and CDR2 FQNEAQ. The V and J ends lost 5 bases and 5 bases, in that order; junction bases with no gene match: 8. CDR3 in amino acids: CASSPRTGVLDTQYF. The CDR3 nucleotides read TGTGCCAGCAGCCCGAGGACAGGGGTGTTAGATACGCAGTATTTT.

This chain joins TRBV7-9 and TRBJ2-1; the D is unclear. The CDR3 loop spans 11 amino acids. Germline V lookup: CDR1 SEHNR, CDR2 FQNEAQ (reference sequence). The V end lost 5 bases, the J end lost 8 bases, and 7 bases lay between the germline ends. CDR3 in DNA: TGTGCCAGCAGCCTAACTTATGAGCAGTTCTTC. This gives the protein CASSLTYEQFF.

This sequence joins TRBV7-9 and TRBJ1-4; D call uncertain. V shed 5 bases and J shed 2 bases, with 6 bases lying between them. This CDR3 contains 13 residues. Germline CDR1 SEHNR, CDR2 FQNEAQ (reference sequence). The CDR3 DNA follows: TGTGCCAGCAGCGACTCCACTAATGAAAAACTGTTTTTT. This sequence encodes CASSDSTNEKLFF.